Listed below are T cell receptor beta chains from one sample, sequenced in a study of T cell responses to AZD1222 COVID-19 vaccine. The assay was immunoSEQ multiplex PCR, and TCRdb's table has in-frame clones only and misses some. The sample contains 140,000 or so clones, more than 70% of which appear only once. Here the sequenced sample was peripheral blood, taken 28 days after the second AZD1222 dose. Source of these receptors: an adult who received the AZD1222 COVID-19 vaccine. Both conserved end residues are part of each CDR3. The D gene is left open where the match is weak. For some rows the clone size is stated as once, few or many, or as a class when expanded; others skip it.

DNA: TGCGCCAGCAGCCAAGGGACAGGGCCGGGGGCAGATACGCAGTATTTT; CDR3: CASSQGTGPGADTQYF; J: TRBJ2-3; size: once; D: TRBD1; V: TRBV4-1
DNA: TGTGCCAGCAGCACTAGGACAGATACGCAGTATTTT; CDR3: CASSTRTDTQYF; J: TRBJ2-3; size: -; D: -; V: TRBV3-1/TRBV3-2
DNA: TGTGCCAGCAGCTTGGACCCCGGAACCGGGGAGCTGTTTTTT; CDR3: CASSLDPGTGELFF; J: TRBJ2-2; size: -; D: -; V: TRBV7-2
DNA: TGTGCCAGTAGTATAGATCCTCCGGGACTAGCGGGAGTCTATGAGCAGTTCTTC; CDR3: CASSIDPPGLAGVYEQFF; J: TRBJ2-1; size: -; D: TRBD2; V: TRBV19
DNA: TGTGCCAGCAGCGTAGGAGTAGCTATCACCGGGGAGCTGTTTTTT; CDR3: CASSVGVAITGELFF; J: TRBJ2-2; size: -; D: -; V: TRBV9
DNA: TGTGCCAGCAGCCTAGGACAGGACGCCCTTGAAGCTTTCTTT; CDR3: CASSLGQDALEAFF; J: TRBJ1-1; size: -; D: TRBD1; V: TRBV11-3
DNA: TGTGCCAGCAGATGGTGGGCAGGGGGTGAGGAGACCCAGTACTTC; CDR3: CASRWWAGGEETQYF; J: TRBJ2-5; size: -; D: TRBD1; V: TRBV7-9
DNA: TGTGCCAGCAGCCAAGATTGGGACAGCTATGGCTACACCTTC; CDR3: CASSQDWDSYGYTF; J: TRBJ1-2; size: -; D: TRBD1; V: TRBV14
DNA: TGTGCCAGCAGTTTATTGGGGACTTACACCGGGGAGCTGTTTTTT; CDR3: CASSLLGTYTGELFF; J: TRBJ2-2; size: once; D: -; V: TRBV27
DNA: TGTGCTAGTGGACAGGGGAACACTGAAGCTTTCTTT; CDR3: CASGQGNTEAFF; J: TRBJ1-1; size: -; D: -; V: TRBV12-5
DNA: TGTGCCAGCACCCCGACGGCCTATGGCTACACCTTC; CDR3: CASTPTAYGYTF; J: TRBJ1-2; size: -; D: -; V: TRBV6-1
DNA: TGCGCCAGCAGCTCCGTATTAGCTAACTATGGCTACACCTTC; CDR3: CASSSVLANYGYTF; J: TRBJ1-2; size: -; D: -; V: TRBV5-1
DNA: TGCGCCAGCAGCCAAGATCAGCGGGCCCCCCCCAGCAATGAGCAGTTCTTC; CDR3: CASSQDQRAPPSNEQFF; J: TRBJ2-1; size: -; D: -; V: TRBV4-1
DNA: TGTGCCAGTACACGTGGAGGTAGCGGGGGACCTAGCTACAATGAGCAGTTCTTC; CDR3: CASTRGGSGGPSYNEQFF; J: TRBJ2-1; size: -; D: TRBD2; V: TRBV5-4
DNA: TGTGCCAGTAACCAAGGGGCAGGACAGTTCCCCATGACCCTCCACTTT; CDR3: CASNQGAGQFPMTLHF; J: TRBJ1-6; size: -; D: -; V: TRBV19
DNA: TGTGCCATCCCCACCCGTGGGGAGAACACTGAAGCTTTCTTT; CDR3: CAIPTRGENTEAFF; J: TRBJ1-1; size: -; D: -; V: TRBV5-4
DNA: TGTGCCACCAACCACCGGGGCCGGATAACCGGGGAGCTGTTTTTT; CDR3: CATNHRGRITGELFF; J: TRBJ2-2; size: -; D: -; V: TRBV28
DNA: TGTGCCAGCAGCATAACAGGGGAGCCTGAAAAACTGTTTTTT; CDR3: CASSITGEPEKLFF; J: TRBJ1-4; size: once; D: TRBD1; V: TRBV5-4
DNA: TGTGCCAGCAGCCCGGAATGGGGCCGGCAAGAGACCCAGTACTTC; CDR3: CASSPEWGRQETQYF; J: TRBJ2-5; size: -; D: -; V: TRBV5-4
DNA: TGTGCCAGCAGCTTAGAGGGGCTCGGCTACACCTTC; CDR3: CASSLEGLGYTF; J: TRBJ1-2; size: -; D: -; V: TRBV7-2
DNA: TGTGCCAGCAGCGTAGTTAACAACGGCAACTATGGCTACACCTTC; CDR3: CASSVVNNGNYGYTF; J: TRBJ1-2; size: -; D: -; V: TRBV9
DNA: TGTGCCAGCAGCGTAGAGGCGTTCGCGAACACCGGGGAGCTGTTTTTT; CDR3: CASSVEAFANTGELFF; J: TRBJ2-2; size: -; D: -; V: TRBV9
DNA: TGTGCCAGCAGCGTAGGAACTATCCATGAGCAGTTCTTC; CDR3: CASSVGTIHEQFF; J: TRBJ2-1; size: -; D: -; V: TRBV9
DNA: TGTGCCAGCAGTGAACCGGCGGGAGGGGCAGATACGCAGTATTTT; CDR3: CASSEPAGGADTQYF; J: TRBJ2-3; size: few; D: TRBD2; V: TRBV6-1
DNA: TGTGCCAGCAGCTCAAGACAGTCTAGAGGGAGTTATGGCTACACCTTC; CDR3: CASSSRQSRGSYGYTF; J: TRBJ1-2; size: -; D: -; V: TRBV7-9
DNA: TGTGCCAGTGCCTCCGGGACTATGAGTGAAGCTTTCTTT; CDR3: CASASGTMSEAFF; J: TRBJ1-1; size: -; D: -; V: TRBV19
DNA: TGTGCCAGCAGCACCTCGGAAAGGGGCAATCAGCCCCAGCATTTT; CDR3: CASSTSERGNQPQHF; J: TRBJ1-5; size: -; D: -; V: TRBV7-9
DNA: TGTGCCAGCAGTTTATCCCTCGGACAGGCCGCGGCGAACACTGAAGCTTTCTTT; CDR3: CASSLSLGQAAANTEAFF; J: TRBJ1-1; size: -; D: TRBD1; V: TRBV27
DNA: TGCGCCAGCAGCTTTGACGCGAACACTGAAGCTTTCTTT; CDR3: CASSFDANTEAFF; J: TRBJ1-1; size: -; D: -; V: TRBV5-1
DNA: TGTGCCAGTCGGGGGAGGGGGGACGAGCAGTACTTC; CDR3: CASRGRGDEQYF; J: TRBJ2-7; size: -; D: -; V: TRBV19
DNA: TGTGCCAGCGGTTCCCTAGCGAGGGAGACCCAGTACTTC; CDR3: CASGSLARETQYF; J: TRBJ2-5; size: -; D: -; V: TRBV2
DNA: TGTGCCAGCAGCCTGGGAGCAGACATCTCTGGAAACACCATATATTTT; CDR3: CASSLGADISGNTIYF; J: TRBJ1-3; size: -; D: -; V: TRBV3-1/TRBV3-2
DNA: TGTGCCACCAGCAGAGATCGGGTCAGCCGGGAAGAGACCCAGTACTTC; CDR3: CATSRDRVSREETQYF; J: TRBJ2-5; size: -; D: -; V: TRBV15
DNA: TGCGCCAGCAGCCAACTGGAGGGAATAGCGGGATCCTACGAGCAGTACTTC; CDR3: CASSQLEGIAGSYEQYF; J: TRBJ2-7; size: -; D: TRBD2; V: TRBV4-1
DNA: TGCGCCAGCAGCCAAGGGAGCAGGGGGCAAGAGACCCAGTACTTC; CDR3: CASSQGSRGQETQYF; J: TRBJ2-5; size: -; D: TRBD1; V: TRBV4-1
DNA: TGCAGCGTTGAAGGGACTCTCGGGGATGAGCAGTTCTTC; CDR3: CSVEGTLGDEQFF; J: TRBJ2-1; size: -; D: -; V: TRBV29-1
DNA: TGTGCCAGCAGCGCCGGGACAGGGCCTTCTTACGAGCAGTACTTC; CDR3: CASSAGTGPSYEQYF; J: TRBJ2-7; size: -; D: TRBD1; V: TRBV11-3
DNA: TGTGCCAGCAGCCCCGGCGGTAGGTTTGAAAAACTGTTTTTT; CDR3: CASSPGGRFEKLFF; J: TRBJ1-4; size: -; D: -; V: TRBV5-6
DNA: TGTGCCAGCAGCTTAGATGGGGCGGGATACTCCTACGAGCAGTACTTC; CDR3: CASSLDGAGYSYEQYF; J: TRBJ2-7; size: once; D: -; V: TRBV11-2
DNA: TGTGCCAGCAGCGCAGACAGGGGGTTTGAGCAGTTCTTC; CDR3: CASSADRGFEQFF; J: TRBJ2-1; size: -; D: TRBD1; V: TRBV13
DNA: TGTGCCAGCAGCTTAAGGGGAGGGGGCAATCAGCCCCAGCATTTT; CDR3: CASSLRGGGNQPQHF; J: TRBJ1-5; size: -; D: -; V: TRBV7-2
DNA: TGTGCCAGTAGTGCTGACAGGGGGCCCTCGGGGTATGGCTACACCTTC; CDR3: CASSADRGPSGYGYTF; J: TRBJ1-2; size: -; D: TRBD1; V: TRBV19
DNA: TGTGCCAGCAGTCCTCACCGGGCCGCGGAGACCCAGTACTTC; CDR3: CASSPHRAAETQYF; J: TRBJ2-5; size: -; D: -; V: TRBV11-3
DNA: TGTGCCAGCAGTGGAGCCGGGACAGGTTACTACAATGAGCAGTTCTTC; CDR3: CASSGAGTGYYNEQFF; J: TRBJ2-1; size: once; D: TRBD1; V: TRBV27
DNA: TGTGCCAGCAGCTCTCTGGGGGGCTCCTCGGTGGGCACTGAAGCTTTCTTT; CDR3: CASSSLGGSSVGTEAFF; J: TRBJ1-1; size: -; D: -; V: TRBV7-9
DNA: TGCGCCAGCAGTGGGGACTTCACCGGGGAGCTGTTTTTT; CDR3: CASSGDFTGELFF; J: TRBJ2-2; size: -; D: -; V: TRBV10-2
DNA: TGTGCCAGCAGCTCAACTAGCGTTCAAGAGACCCAGTACTTC; CDR3: CASSSTSVQETQYF; J: TRBJ2-5; size: few; D: TRBD2; V: TRBV3-1/TRBV3-2
DNA: TGCGCCAGCAGTCAATCCTCGGGGACCCAGTACTTC; CDR3: CASSQSSGTQYF; J: TRBJ2-5; size: -; D: -; V: TRBV4-1
DNA: TGCAGCGTTGCTGGGACAGGGGTTGGGCAGCCCCAGCATTTT; CDR3: CSVAGTGVGQPQHF; J: TRBJ1-5; size: -; D: TRBD1; V: TRBV29-1
DNA: TGTGCCAGCGCGGCGGGGGGCACAGATACGCAGTATTTT; CDR3: CASAAGGTDTQYF; J: TRBJ2-3; size: -; D: TRBD2; V: TRBV9
DNA: TGCGCCAGCAGCCAAGATTGGCTCCCACCCTACGAGCAGTACTTC; CDR3: CASSQDWLPPYEQYF; J: TRBJ2-7; size: -; D: -; V: TRBV4-1